Reported below is one TCR beta chain. The data are from a study of cytomegalovirus exposure and HLA in healthy donors. The V and J ends lost 1 base and 3 bases respectively, with 13 bases between them. The CDR3 is 14 residues long. Germline V gene lookup returns CDR1 GTSNPN and CDR2 SVGIG (reference sequence). PCR amplification relied on 60 Vbeta primers (plus 13 Jbeta primers). Sequenced by immunoSEQ multiplex PCR; TCRdb stores in-frame clones only, minus some. The sample holds fewer than 200,000 clones; 80% are singletons and the top ten take about 9.6%. This clonotype was sampled from a man younger than 30 in good health and CMV-seropositive. The sequencing sample was made of PBMCs. This chain uses TRBV30 with TRBJ2-7; D may be TRBD2 (6 bases). The CDR3 is CAWSEAGRIYEQYF. CDR3 nucleotides: TGTGCCTGGAGTGAGGCAGGGAGGATCTACGAGCAGTACTTC.